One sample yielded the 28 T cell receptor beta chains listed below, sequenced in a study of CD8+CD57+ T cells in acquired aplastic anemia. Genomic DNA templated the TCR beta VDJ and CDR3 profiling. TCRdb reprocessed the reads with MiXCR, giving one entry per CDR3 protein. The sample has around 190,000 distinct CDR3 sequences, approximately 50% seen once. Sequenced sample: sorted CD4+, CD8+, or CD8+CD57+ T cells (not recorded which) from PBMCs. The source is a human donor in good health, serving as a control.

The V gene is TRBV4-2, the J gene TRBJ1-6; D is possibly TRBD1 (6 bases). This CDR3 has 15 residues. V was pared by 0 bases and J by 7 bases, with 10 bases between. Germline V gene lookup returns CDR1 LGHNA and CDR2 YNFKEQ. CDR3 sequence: CASSQDLQGNSPLHF. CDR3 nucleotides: TGTGCCAGCAGCCAAGATTTGCAGGGGAATTCACCCCTCCACTTT.

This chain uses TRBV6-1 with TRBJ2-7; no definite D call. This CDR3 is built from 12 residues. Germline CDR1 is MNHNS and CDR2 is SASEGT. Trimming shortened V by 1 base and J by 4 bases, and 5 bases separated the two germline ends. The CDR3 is CASSEGAYEQYF. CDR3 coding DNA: TGTGCCAGCAGTGAAGGGGCGTACGAGCAGTACTTC.

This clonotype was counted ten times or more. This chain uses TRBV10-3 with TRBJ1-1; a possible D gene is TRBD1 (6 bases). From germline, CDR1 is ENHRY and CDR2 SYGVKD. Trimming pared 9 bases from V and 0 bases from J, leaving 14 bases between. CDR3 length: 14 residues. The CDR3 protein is CAINSGALNTEAFF. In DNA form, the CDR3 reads TGTGCCATTAACTCAGGGGCGTTGAACACTGAAGCTTTCTTT.

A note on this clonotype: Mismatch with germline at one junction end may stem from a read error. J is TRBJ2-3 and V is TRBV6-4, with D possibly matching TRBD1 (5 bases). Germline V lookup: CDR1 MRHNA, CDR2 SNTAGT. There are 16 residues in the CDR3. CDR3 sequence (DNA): TGTGTCAGCAGTGACGCCAGGGATGGGGGCACAGATACGCAGTATTTT. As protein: CVSSDARDGGTDTQYF.

Here the CDR3 reads CATSRGYRDSGDEQFF. Written as DNA, the CDR3 is TGTGCCACCAGCAGAGGATATCGGGACTCAGGGGATGAGCAGTTCTTC. This chain connects TRBV15 to TRBJ2-1; D tentatively fits TRBD1 or TRBD2 (6 bases each). This CDR3 spans 16 amino acids. The V gene lost 1 base and the J gene lost 8 bases, with 18 bases spanning the gap. Germline loops: CDR1 LNHNV, CDR2 YYDKDF (reference sequence).

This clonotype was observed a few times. In DNA form, the CDR3 reads TGTGCCAGCAGTGCCTCATTGGATACGCAGTATTTT. Translating it yields CASSASLDTQYF. This chain connects TRBV25-1 to TRBJ2-3, with D hard to call. The CDR3 has 12 residues. Trimming stripped 4 bases from V and 6 bases from J, with 8 bases between. Germline V gene data show CDR1 as MGHDK and CDR2 as SYGVNS.

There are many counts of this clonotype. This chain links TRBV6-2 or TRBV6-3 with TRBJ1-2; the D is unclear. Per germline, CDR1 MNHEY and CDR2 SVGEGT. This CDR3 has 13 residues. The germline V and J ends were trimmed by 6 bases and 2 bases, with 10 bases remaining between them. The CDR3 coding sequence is TGTGCCAGCAGCAACACCGAAAACTATGGCTACACCTTC. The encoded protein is CASSNTENYGYTF.

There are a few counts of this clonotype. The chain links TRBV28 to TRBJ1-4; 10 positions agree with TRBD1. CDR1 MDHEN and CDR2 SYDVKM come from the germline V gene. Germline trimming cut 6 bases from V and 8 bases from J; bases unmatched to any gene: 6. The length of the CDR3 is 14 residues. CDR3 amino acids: CASRDRGSREKLFF. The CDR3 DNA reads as TGTGCCAGCAGGGACAGGGGGAGTAGGGAAAAACTGTTTTTT. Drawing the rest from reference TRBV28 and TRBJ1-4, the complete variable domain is DVKVTQSSRYLVKRTGEKVFLECVQDMDHENMFWYRQDPGLGLRLIYFSYDVKMKEKGDIPEGYSVSREKKERFSLILESASTNQTSMYLCASRDRGSREKLFFGSGTQLSVL.

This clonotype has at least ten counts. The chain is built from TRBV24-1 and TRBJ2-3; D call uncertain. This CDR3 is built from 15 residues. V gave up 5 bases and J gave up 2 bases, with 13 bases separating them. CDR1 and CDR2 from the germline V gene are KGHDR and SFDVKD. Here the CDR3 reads CATSGAAANTDTQYF. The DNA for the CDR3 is TGTGCCACCAGTGGGGCCGCAGCCAACACAGATACGCAGTATTTT.

The CDR3 region has the DNA TGCAGTGCTAGAGTATGGTCTCAAGAGACCCAGTACTTC. Translation gives CSARVWSQETQYF. The genes are TRBV20-1 and TRBJ2-5; D is unresolved. This CDR3 is 13 amino acids long. Trimming took off 1 base at V and 2 bases at J, with 8 bases between the two ends. The V gene's germline CDR1 is DFQATT and CDR2 SNEGSKA (reference sequence).

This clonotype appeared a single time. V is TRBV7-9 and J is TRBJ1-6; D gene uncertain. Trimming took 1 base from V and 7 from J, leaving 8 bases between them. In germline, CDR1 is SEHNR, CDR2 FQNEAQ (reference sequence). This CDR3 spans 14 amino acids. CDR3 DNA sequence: TGTGCCAGCAGCTTAGAGGGTCAGAATTCACCCCTCCACTTT. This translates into CASSLEGQNSPLHF.

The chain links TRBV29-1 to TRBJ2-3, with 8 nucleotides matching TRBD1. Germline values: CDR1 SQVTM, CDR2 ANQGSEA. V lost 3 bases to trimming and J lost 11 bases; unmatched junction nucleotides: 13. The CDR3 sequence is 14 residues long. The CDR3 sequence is CSVDSGTGVQGQYF. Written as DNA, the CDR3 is TGCAGCGTTGACTCCGGGACAGGCGTCCAGGGGCAGTATTTT.

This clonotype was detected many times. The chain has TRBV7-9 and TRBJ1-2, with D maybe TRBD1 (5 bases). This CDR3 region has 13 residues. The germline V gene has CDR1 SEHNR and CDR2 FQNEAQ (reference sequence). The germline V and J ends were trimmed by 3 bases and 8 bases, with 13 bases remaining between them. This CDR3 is CASSFGGEGGYTF. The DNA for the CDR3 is TGTGCCAGCAGCTTCGGAGGGGAAGGAGGCTACACCTTC. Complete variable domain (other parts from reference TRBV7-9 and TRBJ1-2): DTGVSQNPRHKITKRGQNVTFRCDPISEHNRLYWYRQTLGQGPEFLTYFQNEAQLEKSRLLSDRFSAERPKGSFSTLEIQRTEQGDSAMYLCASSFGGEGGYTFGSGTRLTVV.

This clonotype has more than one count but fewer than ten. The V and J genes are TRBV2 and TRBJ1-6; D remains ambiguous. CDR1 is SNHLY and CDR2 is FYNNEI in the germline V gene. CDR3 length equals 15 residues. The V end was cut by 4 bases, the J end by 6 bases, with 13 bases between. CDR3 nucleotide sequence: TGTGCCAGCAGTGGGTCGGCCGGAGCTAATTCACCCCTCCACTTT. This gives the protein CASSGSAGANSPLHF.

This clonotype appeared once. As DNA, the CDR3 is TGTGCCACCAGCAGAACAGGGGGCAATCAGCCCCAGCATTTT. This codes for CATSRTGGNQPQHF. The chain employs TRBV15 and TRBJ1-5; TRBD1 aligns across 7 bases. CDR1 and CDR2 from the germline V gene are LNHNV and YYDKDF (reference sequence). The CDR3 runs 14 residues. V trimming: 2 bases; J trimming: 2 bases; junction bases outside the gene matches: 0.

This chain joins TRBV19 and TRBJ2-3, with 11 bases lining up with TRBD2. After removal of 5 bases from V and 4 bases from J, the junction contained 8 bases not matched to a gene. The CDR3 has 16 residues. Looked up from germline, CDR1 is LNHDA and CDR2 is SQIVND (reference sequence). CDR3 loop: CASSGSGGARADTQYF. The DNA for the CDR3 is TGTGCCAGTAGTGGTAGCGGGGGGGCAAGAGCAGATACGCAGTATTTT.

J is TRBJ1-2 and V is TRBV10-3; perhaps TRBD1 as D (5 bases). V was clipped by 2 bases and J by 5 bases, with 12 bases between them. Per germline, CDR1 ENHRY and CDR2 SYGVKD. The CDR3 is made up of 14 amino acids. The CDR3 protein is CAISEDKGPYGYTF. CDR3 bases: TGTGCCATCAGTGAGGATAAGGGACCTTATGGCTACACCTTC.

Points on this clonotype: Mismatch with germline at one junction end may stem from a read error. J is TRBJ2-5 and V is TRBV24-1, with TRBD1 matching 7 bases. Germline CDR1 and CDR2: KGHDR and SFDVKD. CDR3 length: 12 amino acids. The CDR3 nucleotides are TGTGCCAGCAGTCAACAGGGGGAGACCCAGTACTTC. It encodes CASSQQGETQYF.

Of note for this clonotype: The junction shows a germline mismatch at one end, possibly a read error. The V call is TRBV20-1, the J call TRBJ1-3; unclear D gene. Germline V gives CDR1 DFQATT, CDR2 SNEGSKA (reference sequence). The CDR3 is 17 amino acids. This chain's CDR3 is CSARDPGSEIAGNTTYF. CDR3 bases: TGCAGTGCTAGGGACCCCGGGAGCGAGATCGCTGGAAACACCACATATTTT.

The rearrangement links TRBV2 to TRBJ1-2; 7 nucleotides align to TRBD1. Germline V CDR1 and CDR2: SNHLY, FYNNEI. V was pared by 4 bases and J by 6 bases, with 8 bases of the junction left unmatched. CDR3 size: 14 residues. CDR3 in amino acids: CASSGWDSNDGYTF. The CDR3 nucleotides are TGTGCCAGCAGTGGATGGGACAGCAACGATGGCTACACCTTC.

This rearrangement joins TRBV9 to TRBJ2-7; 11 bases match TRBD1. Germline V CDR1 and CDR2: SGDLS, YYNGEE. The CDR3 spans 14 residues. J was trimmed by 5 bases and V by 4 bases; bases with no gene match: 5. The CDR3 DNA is TGTGCCAGCAGCTCCCTGGACAGGGGGCACGAGCAGTACTTC. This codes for CASSSLDRGHEQYF.

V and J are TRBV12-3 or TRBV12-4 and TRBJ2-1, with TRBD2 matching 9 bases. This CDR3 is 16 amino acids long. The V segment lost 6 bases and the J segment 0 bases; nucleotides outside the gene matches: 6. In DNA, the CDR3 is TGTGCCAGCAGCAAGACTAGCGGTTACTCCTACAATGAGCAGTTCTTC. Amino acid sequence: CASSKTSGYSYNEQFF.

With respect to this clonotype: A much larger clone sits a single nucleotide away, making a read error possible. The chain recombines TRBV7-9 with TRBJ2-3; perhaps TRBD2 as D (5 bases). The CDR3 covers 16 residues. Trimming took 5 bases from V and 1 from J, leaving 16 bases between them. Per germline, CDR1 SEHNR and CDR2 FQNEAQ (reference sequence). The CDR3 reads CASSPHEEARTDTQYF. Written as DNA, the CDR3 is TGTGCCAGCAGCCCCCATGAGGAGGCCCGCACAGATACGCAGTATTTT. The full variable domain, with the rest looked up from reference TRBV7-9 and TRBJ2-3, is DTGVSQNPRHKITKRGQNVTFRCDPISEHNRLYWYRQTLGQGPEFLTYFQNEAQLEKSRLLSDRFSAERPKGSFSTLEIQRTEQGDSAMYLCASSPHEEARTDTQYFGPGTRLTVL.

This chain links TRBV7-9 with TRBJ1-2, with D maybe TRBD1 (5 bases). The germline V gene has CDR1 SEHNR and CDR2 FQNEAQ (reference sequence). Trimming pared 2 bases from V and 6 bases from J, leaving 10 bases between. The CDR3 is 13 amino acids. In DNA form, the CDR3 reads TGTGCCAGCAGCTTATCAGGGATCGATGGCTACACCTTC. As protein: CASSLSGIDGYTF.

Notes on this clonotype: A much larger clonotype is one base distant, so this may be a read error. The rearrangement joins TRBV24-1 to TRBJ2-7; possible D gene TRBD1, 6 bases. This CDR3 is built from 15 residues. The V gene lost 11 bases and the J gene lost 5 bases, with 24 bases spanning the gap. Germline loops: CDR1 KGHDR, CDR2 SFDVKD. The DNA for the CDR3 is TGTGCCAGCCCTGGGACATCCGGATTCCTCCACGAGCAGTACTTC. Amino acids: CASPGTSGFLHEQYF.

DNA of the CDR3: TGTGCCAGCAGTCTCGAGCCAGGAAGCGGCTATGGCTACACCTTC. As protein: CASSLEPGSGYGYTF. The chain links TRBV6-4 to TRBJ1-2; D not certain. The germline CDR1 and CDR2 sequences are MRHNA and SNTAGT. There are 15 residues in the CDR3. The V and J ends lost 5 bases and 4 bases respectively, with 17 bases between them.

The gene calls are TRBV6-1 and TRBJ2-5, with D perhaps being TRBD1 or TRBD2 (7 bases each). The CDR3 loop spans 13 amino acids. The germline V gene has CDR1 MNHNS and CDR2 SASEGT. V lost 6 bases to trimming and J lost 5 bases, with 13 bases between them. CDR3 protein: CASSAGGVETQYF. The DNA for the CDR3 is TGTGCCAGCAGCGCAGGGGGGGTGGAGACCCAGTACTTC.

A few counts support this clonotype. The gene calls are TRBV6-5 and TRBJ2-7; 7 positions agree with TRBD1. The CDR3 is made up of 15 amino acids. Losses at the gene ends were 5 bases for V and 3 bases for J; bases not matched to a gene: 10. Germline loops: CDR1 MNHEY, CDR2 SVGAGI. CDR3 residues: CASSDWDSPLYEQYF. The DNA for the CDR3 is TGTGCCAGCAGTGACTGGGACAGCCCGCTCTACGAGCAGTACTTC.